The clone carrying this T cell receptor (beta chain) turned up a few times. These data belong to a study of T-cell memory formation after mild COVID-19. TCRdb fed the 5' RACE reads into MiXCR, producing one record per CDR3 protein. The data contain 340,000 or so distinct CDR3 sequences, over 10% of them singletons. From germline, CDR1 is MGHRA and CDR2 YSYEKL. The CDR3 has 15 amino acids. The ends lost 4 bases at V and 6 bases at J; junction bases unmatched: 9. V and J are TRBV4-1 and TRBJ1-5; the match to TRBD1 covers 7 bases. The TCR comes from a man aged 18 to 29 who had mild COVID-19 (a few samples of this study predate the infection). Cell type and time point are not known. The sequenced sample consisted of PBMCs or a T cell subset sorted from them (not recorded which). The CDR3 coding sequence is TGCGCCAGCAGCCGAGTAGACAGGGAGGGTCAGCCCCAGCATTTT. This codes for CASSRVDREGQPQHF.